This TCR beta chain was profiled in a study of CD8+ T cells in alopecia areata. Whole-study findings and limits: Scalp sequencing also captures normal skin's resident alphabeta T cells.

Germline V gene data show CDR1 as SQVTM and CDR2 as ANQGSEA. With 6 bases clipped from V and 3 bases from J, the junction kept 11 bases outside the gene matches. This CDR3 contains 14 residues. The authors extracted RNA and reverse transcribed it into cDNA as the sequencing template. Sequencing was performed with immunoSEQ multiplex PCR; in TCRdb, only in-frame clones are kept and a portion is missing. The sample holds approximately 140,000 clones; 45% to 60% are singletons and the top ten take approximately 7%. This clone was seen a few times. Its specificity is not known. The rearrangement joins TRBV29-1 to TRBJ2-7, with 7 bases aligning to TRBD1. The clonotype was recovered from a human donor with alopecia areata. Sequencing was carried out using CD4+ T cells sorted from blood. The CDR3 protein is CSVIGLGQSYEQYF. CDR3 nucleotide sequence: TGCAGCGTAATTGGGTTGGGACAGAGCTACGAGCAGTACTTC.